The 5 T cell receptor beta chains reported below all come from one sample, sequenced in a study of Graves' ophthalmopathy and Graves' hyperthyroidism (dated 2018 in TCRdb). This sample was sequenced with an Illumina HiSeq 2000. TCR beta CDR3 regions were amplified from RNA transcripts for repertoire sequencing. HTBI primers and the Qiagen OneStep RT-PCR kit were used in a first-round RT-PCR, which was followed by a second-round multiplex PCR, size selection and purification. The public reads were quality trimmed at Q25 with fastp and then assembled into clones with MiXCR by TCRdb, keeping productive beta chains. Every CDR3 protein is listed once, alongside the most common genes and DNA of its rows. The sample records about 210,000 distinct CDR3 sequences, 29% of which are singletons. 9.1% of the sample goes to the ten largest clones. The material sequenced was peripheral blood. Receptors were obtained from a man aged 50-59 years with Graves' ophthalmopathy. Donor details come from another sample of the same person, matched by shared clones.

V usage is TRBV6-1 and J usage is TRBJ1-5, with D unclear. V gave up 7 bases and J gave up 1 base, with 11 bases separating them. The CDR3 length is 14 residues. CDR1 and CDR2 from the germline V gene are MNHNS and SASEGT. In DNA form, the CDR3 reads TGTGCCAGCATGGACGGTTGGAGCAATCAGCCCCAGCATTTT. Protein sequence: CASMDGWSNQPQHF.

The chain has TRBV6-2 or TRBV6-3 and TRBJ1-1, with no clear D. Germline V lookup: CDR1 MNHEY, CDR2 SVGEGT. This CDR3 is 11 amino acids long. V shed 2 bases and J shed 7 bases, with 5 bases lying between them. CDR3 nucleotides: TGTGCCAGCAGTTACAGTCATGAAGCTTTCTTT. It translates to CASSYSHEAFF.

About this clonotype itself: The junction does not match germline at one end; this may be a read error. The chain employs TRBV7-8 and TRBJ2-5, with 7 nucleotides matching TRBD1. The CDR3 loop spans 13 amino acids. CDR1 and CDR2 (germline): SGHVS, FQNEAQ. This chain's CDR3 is CASSTGQQGTQYF. CDR3 bases: TGTGCCAGCAGCACGGGACAGCAAGGGACCCAGTACTTC. The variable domain in full, completed from reference TRBV7-8 and TRBJ2-5, reads GAGVSQSPRYKVAKRGQDVALRCDPISGHVSLFWYQQALGQGPEFLTYFQNEAQLDKSGLPSDRFFAERPEGSVSTLKIQRTQQEDSAVYLCASSTGQQGTQYFGPGTRLLVL.

This clonotype appeared many times. This rearrangement joins TRBV20-1 to TRBJ2-5; 7 bases fit TRBD2. V lost 3 bases to trimming and J lost 7 bases; unmatched junction nucleotides: 11. The CDR3 sequence is 14 residues long. CDR1 and CDR2 from the germline V gene are DFQATT and SNEGSKA (reference sequence). CDR3 sequence (DNA): TGCAGTGCTAGTCAGCGGGGACGAGGCGGGACCCAGTACTTC. Protein product: CSASQRGRGGTQYF.

At least ten counts were recorded for this clonotype. This chain joins TRBV6-1 and TRBJ1-2; possibly TRBD1 for D (5 bases). This CDR3 spans 14 amino acids. Germline lookup yields CDR1 MNHNS and CDR2 SASEGT. With 2 bases removed from V and 7 bases from J, the gap between germline ends came to 14 bases. DNA of the CDR3: TGTGCCAGCAGTGAACGTTCTGCGGGGGGTGGCTACACCTTC. Its translation: CASSERSAGGGYTF.